A single sample is the source of the 3 T cell receptor beta chains below, sequenced in a study of cytomegalovirus exposure and HLA in healthy donors. In the PCR, 60 Vbeta and 13 Jbeta primers were used. TCRdb's table, derived via immunoSEQ multiplex PCR, lists solely in-frame clones and lacks some. The sample records about 200,000 clones, around 77% being singletons. Sequenced sample: PBMCs. The origin of the receptors is a woman aged 25 to 39 in good health and CMV-seronegative.

The V call is TRBV6-5, the J call TRBJ1-1; D is undetermined. The CDR3 contains 14 residues. Germline V CDR1 and CDR2: MNHEY, SVGAGI. Trimming shortened V by 8 bases and J by 3 bases, and 16 bases separated the two germline ends. CDR3 protein: CASLKRRRDTEAFF. As DNA, the CDR3 is TGTGCCAGCTTAAAGAGGAGGCGGGACACTGAAGCTTTCTTT.

The chain couples TRBV27 to TRBJ1-2; perhaps TRBD1 as D (6 bases). V lost 6 bases to trimming and J lost 6 bases, with 17 bases between them. This CDR3 comprises 14 residues. Germline assignment: CDR1 MNHEY and CDR2 SMNVEV (reference sequence). The CDR3 region has the DNA TGTGCCAGCAGCCCTGGGGGCCTCGGGGATGGCTACACCTTC. This translates into CASSPGGLGDGYTF.

The V gene is TRBV18, the J gene TRBJ2-7, with 8 bases matching TRBD2. This CDR3 is built from 15 residues. Germline V gene data show CDR1 as KGHSH and CDR2 as LQKENI. With 0 bases clipped from V and 0 bases from J, the junction kept 1 base outside the gene matches. CDR3 residues: CASSPPSGSSYEQYF. CDR3 DNA: TGTGCCAGCTCACCACCAAGCGGGAGCTCCTACGAGCAGTACTTC.